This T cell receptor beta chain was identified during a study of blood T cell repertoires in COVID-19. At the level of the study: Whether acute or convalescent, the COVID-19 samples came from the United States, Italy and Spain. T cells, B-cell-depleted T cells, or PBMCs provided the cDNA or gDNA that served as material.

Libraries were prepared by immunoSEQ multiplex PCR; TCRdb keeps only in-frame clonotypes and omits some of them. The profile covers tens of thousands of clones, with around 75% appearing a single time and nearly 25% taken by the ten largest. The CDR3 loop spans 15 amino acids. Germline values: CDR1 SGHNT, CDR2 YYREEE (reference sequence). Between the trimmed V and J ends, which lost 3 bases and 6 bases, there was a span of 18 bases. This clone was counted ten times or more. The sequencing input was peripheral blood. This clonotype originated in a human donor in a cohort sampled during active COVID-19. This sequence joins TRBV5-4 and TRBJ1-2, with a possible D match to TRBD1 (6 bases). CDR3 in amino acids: CASSWPGQGMDGYTF. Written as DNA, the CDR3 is TGTGCCAGCAGCTGGCCGGGGCAGGGGATGGATGGCTACACCTTC.